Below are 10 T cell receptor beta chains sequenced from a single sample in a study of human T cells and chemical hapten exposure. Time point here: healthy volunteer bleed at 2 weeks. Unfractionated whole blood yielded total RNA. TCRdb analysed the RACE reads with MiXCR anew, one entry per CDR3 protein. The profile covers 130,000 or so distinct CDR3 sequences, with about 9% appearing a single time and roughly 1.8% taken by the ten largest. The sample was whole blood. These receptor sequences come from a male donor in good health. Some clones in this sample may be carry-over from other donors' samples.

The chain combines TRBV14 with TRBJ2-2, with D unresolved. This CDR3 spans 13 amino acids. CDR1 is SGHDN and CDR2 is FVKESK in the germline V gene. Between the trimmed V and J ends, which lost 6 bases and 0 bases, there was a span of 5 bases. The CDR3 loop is CASRGSNTGELFF. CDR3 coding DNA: TGTGCCAGCAGGGGCTCGAACACCGGGGAGCTGTTTTTT.

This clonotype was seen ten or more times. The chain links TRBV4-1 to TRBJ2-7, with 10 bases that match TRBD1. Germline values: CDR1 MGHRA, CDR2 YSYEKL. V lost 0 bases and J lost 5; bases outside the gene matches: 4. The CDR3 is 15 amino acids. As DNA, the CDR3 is TGCGCCAGCAGCCAAGATCGGGGACAGGGGAACGAGCAGTACTTC. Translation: CASSQDRGQGNEQYF.

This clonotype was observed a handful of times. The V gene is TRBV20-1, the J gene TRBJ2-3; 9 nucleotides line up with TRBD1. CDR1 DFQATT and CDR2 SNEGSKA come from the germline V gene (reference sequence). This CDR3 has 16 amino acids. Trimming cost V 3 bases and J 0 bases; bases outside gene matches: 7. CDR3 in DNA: TGCAGTGCTAGTGACGGGACAGGGCCGAGCACAGATACGCAGTATTTT. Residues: CSASDGTGPSTDTQYF.

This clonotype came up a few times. The CDR3 reads CASSQGGPAYEQYF. The CDR3 region has the DNA TGTGCCAGCAGCCAAGGGGGCCCGGCCTACGAGCAGTACTTC. The chain couples TRBV3-1 to TRBJ2-7, with D possibly being TRBD1 (5 bases). Germline V gene data show CDR1 as LGHDT and CDR2 as YNNKEL (reference sequence). Between the trimmed V and J ends, which lost 1 base and 2 bases, there was a span of 9 bases. CDR3 length: 14 amino acids.

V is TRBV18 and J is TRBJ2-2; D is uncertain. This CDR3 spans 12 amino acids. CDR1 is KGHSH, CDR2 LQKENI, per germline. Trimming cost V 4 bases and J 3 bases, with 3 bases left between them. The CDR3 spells CASSHYTGELFF. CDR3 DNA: TGTGCCAGCTCACATTACACCGGGGAGCTGTTTTTT.

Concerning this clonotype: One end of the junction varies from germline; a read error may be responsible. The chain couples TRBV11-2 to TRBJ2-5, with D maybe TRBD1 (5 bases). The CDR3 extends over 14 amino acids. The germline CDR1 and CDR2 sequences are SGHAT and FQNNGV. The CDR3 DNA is TGTGTCAGCAGCTTCCCACAGGACCAAGAGACCCAGTACTTC. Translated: CVSSFPQDQETQYF.

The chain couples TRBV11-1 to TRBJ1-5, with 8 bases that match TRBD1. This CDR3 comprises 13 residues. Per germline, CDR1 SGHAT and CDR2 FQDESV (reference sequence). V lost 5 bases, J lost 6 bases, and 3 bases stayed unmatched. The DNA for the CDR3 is TGTGCCAGCAGCGCAGGGGGCAGTCAGCCCCAGCATTTT. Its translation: CASSAGGSQPQHF. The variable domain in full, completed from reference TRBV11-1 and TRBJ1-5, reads EAEVAQSPRYKITEKSQAVAFWCDPISGHATLYWYRQILGQGPELLVQFQDESVVDDSQLPKDRFSAERLKGVDSTLKIQPAELGDSAMYLCASSAGGSQPQHFGDGTRLSIL.

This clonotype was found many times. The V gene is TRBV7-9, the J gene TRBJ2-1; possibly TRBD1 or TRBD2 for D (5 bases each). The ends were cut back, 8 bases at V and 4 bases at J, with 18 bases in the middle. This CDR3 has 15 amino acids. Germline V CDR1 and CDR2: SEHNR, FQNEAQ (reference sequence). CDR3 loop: CASSSGRDGYNEQFF. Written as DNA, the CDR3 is TGTGCCAGCTCCTCGGGCCGGGACGGGTACAATGAGCAGTTCTTC.

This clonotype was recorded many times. CDR3 coding DNA: TGCGCCAGCAGCTTGGCCGCAGGGGACACTGAAGCTTTCTTT. Translating it yields CASSLAAGDTEAFF. This sequence joins TRBV5-1 and TRBJ1-1; weak D call: TRBD1 (6 bases). The CDR3 sequence is 14 residues long. V gave up 0 bases and J gave up 3 bases, with 9 bases separating them. Germline V lookup: CDR1 SGHRS, CDR2 YFSETQ.

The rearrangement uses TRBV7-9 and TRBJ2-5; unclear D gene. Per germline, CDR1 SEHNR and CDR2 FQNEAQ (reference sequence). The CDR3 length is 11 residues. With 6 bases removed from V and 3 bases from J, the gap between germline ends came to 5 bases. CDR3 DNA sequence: TGTGCCAGCAGGCTAGAAGAGACCCAGTACTTC. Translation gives CASRLEETQYF.